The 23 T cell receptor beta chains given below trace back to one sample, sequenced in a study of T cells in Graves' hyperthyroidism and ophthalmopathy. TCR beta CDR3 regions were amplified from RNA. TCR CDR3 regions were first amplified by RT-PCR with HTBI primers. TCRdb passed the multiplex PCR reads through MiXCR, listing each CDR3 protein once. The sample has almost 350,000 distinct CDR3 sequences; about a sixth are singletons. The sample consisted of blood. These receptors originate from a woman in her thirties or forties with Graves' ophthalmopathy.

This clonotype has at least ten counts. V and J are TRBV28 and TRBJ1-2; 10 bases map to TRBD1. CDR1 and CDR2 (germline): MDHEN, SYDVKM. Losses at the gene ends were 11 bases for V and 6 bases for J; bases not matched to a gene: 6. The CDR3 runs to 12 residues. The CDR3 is CACDRGPNGYTF. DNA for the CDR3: TGTGCCTGCGACAGGGGGCCAAATGGCTACACCTTC.

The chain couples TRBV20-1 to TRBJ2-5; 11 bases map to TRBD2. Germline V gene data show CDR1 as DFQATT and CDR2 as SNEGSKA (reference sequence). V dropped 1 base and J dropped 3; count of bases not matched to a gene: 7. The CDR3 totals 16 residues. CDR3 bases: TGCAGTGCTAGAGCCTTACTAGCGGGGGAAGAAGAGACCCAGTACTTC. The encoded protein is CSARALLAGEEETQYF.

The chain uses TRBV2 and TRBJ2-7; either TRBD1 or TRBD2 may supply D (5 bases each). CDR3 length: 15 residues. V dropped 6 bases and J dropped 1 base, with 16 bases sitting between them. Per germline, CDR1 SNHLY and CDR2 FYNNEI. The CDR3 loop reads CASRGTGLPSYEQYF. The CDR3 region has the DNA TGTGCCAGCAGAGGGACCGGGCTACCGTCCTACGAGCAGTACTTC.

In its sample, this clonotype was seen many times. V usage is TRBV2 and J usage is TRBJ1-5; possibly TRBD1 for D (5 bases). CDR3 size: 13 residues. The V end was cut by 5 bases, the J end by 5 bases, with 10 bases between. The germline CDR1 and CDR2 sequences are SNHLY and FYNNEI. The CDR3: CASSQGGDQPQHF. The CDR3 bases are TGTGCCAGCAGTCAGGGTGGTGATCAGCCCCAGCATTTT. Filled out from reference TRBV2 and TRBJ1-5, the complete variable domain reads EPEVTQTPSHQVTQMGQEVILRCVPISNHLYFYWYRQILGQKVEFLVSFYNNEISEKSEIFDDQFSVERPDGSNFTLKIRSTKLEDSAMYFCASSQGGDQPQHFGDGTRLSIL.

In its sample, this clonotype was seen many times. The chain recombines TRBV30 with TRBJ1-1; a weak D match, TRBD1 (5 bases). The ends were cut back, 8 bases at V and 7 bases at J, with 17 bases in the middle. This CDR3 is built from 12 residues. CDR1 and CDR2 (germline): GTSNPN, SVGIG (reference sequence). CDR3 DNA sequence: TGTGCCGGAGCCGGGGGGGACGGTGAAGCTTTCTTT. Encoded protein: CAGAGGDGEAFF.

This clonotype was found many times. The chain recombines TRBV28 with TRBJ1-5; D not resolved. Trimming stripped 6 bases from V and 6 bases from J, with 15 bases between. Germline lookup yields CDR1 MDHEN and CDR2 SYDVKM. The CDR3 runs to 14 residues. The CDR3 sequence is CASRTSGSGQPQHF. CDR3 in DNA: TGTGCCAGCAGGACGTCAGGCTCTGGTCAGCCCCAGCATTTT.

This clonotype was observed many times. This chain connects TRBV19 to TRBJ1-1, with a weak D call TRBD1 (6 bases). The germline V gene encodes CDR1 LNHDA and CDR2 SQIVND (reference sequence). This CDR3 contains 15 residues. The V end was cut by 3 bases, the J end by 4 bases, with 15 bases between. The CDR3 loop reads CASSITGAASTEAFF. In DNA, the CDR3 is TGTGCCAGTAGTATTACGGGGGCAGCGAGCACTGAAGCTTTCTTT.

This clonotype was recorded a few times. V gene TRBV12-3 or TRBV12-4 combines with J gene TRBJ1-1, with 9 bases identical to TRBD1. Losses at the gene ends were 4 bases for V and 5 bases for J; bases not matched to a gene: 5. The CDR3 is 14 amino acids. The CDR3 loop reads CASSSGTGLTEAFF. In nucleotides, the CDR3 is TGTGCCAGCAGTTCCGGGACAGGGTTAACTGAAGCTTTCTTT.

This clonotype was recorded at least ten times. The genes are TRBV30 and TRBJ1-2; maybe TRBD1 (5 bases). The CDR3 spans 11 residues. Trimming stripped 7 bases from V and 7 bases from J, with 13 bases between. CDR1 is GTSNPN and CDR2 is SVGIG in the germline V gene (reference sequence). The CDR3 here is CASTQGAGYTF. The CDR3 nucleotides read TGTGCCTCCACCCAAGGGGCTGGCTACACCTTC.

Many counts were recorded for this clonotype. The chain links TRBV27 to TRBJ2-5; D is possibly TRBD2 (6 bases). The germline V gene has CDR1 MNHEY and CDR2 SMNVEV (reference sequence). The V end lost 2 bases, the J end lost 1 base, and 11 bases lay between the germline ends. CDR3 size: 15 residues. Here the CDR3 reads CASSLTEGPQETQYF. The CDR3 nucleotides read TGTGCCAGCAGTTTAACGGAGGGCCCCCAAGAGACCCAGTACTTC.

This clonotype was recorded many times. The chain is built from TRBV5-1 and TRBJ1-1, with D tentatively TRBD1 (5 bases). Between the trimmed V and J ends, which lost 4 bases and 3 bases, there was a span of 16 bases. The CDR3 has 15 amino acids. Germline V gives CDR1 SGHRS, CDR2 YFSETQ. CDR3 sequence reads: CASSQEGTGYTEAFF. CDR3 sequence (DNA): TGCGCCAGCAGCCAAGAAGGGACGGGGTACACTGAAGCTTTCTTT.

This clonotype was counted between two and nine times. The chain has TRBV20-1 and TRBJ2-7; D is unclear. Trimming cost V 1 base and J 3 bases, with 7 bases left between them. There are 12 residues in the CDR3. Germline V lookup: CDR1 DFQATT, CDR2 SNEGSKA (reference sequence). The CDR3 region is CSARATVYEQYF. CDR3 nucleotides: TGCAGTGCTAGAGCTACAGTCTACGAGCAGTACTTC.

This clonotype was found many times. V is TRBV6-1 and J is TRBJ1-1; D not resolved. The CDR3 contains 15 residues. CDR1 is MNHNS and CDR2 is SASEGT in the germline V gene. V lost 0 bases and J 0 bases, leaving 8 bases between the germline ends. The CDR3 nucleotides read TGTGCCAGCAGTGAAGCAAGCCAGATGAACACTGAAGCTTTCTTT. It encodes CASSEASQMNTEAFF.

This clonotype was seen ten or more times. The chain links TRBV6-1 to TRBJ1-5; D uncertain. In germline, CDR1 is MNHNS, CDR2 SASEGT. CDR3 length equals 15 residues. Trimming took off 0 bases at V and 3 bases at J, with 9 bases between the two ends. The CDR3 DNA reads TGTGCCAGCAGTGAAGCGATGGCAACCAATCAGCCCCAGCATTTT. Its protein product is CASSEAMATNQPQHF.

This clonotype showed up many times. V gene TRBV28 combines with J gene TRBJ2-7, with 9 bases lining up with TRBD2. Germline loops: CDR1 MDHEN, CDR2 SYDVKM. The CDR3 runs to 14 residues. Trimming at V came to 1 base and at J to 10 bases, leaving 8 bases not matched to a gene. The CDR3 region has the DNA TGTGCCAGCAGTTTATATTTAGCGGGAGCTCCCCAGTACTTC. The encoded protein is CASSLYLAGAPQYF.

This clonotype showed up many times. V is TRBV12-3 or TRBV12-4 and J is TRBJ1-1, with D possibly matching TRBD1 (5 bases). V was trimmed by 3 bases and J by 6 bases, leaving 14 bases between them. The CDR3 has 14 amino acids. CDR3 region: CASSFGASQSEAFF. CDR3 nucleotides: TGTGCCAGCAGTTTTGGGGCATCACAGTCTGAAGCTTTCTTT.

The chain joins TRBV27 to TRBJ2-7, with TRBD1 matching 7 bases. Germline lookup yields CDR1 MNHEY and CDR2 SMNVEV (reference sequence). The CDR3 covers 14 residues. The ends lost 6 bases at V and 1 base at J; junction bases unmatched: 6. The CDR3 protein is CASRVRDRSYEQYF. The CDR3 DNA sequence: TGTGCCAGCAGAGTTAGGGACAGATCCTACGAGCAGTACTTC.

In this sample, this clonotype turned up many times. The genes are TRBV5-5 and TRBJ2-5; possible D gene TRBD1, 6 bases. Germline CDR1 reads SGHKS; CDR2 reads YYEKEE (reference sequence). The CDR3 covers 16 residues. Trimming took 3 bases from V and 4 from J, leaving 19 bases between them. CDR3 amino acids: CASSSPHRARGETQYF. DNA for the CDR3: TGTGCCAGCAGCTCGCCGCACAGGGCTAGGGGAGAGACCCAGTACTTC.

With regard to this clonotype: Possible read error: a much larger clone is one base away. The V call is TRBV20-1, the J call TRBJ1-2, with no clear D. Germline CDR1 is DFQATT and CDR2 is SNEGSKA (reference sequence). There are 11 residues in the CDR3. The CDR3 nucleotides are TGCAGTGCTAGAGAGACCGATGGCCACACCTTC. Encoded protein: CSARETDGHTF.

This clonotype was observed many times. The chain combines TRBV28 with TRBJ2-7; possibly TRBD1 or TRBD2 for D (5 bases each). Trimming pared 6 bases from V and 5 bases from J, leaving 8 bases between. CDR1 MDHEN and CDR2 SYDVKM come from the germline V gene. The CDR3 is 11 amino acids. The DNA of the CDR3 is TGTGCCAGCAGGAGGGGCCACGAGCAGTACTTC. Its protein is CASRRGHEQYF.

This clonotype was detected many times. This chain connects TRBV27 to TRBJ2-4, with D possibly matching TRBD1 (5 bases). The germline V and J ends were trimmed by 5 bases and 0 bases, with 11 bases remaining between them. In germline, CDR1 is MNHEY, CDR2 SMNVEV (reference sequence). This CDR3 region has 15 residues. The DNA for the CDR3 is TGTGCCAGCAGTCGACAGCCCTTAGCCAAAAACATTCAGTACTTC. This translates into CASSRQPLAKNIQYF.

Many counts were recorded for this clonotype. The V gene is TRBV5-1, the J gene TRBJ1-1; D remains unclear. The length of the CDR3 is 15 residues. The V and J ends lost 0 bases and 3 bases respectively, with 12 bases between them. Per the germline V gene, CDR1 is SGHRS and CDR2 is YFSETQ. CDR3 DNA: TGCGCCAGCAGCTTGGCTGACTCCTCATACACTGAAGCTTTCTTT. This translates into CASSLADSSYTEAFF.

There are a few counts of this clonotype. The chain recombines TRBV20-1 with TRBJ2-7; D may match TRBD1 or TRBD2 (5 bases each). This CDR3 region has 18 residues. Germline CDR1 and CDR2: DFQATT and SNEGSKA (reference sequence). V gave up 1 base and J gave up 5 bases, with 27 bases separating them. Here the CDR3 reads CSARGRDRPAGGFDEQYF. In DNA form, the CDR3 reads TGCAGTGCTAGAGGCCGTGACCGGCCGGCTGGGGGATTCGACGAGCAGTACTTC.